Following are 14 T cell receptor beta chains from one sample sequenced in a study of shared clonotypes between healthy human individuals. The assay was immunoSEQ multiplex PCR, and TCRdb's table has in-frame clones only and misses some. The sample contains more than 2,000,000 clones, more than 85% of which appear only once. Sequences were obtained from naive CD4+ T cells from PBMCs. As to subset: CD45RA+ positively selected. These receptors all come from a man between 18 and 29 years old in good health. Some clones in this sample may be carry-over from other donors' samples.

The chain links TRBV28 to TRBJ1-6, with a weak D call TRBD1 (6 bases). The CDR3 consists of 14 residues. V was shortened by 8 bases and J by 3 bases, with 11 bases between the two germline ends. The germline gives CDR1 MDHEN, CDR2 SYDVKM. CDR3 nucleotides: TGTGCCAGCCTAACAGGGAGCTATAATTCACCCCTCCACTTT. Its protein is CASLTGSYNSPLHF.

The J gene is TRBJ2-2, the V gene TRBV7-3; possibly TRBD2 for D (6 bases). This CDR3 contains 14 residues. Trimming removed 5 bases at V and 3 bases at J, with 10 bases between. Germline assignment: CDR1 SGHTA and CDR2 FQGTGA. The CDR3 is CASSASGDTGELFF. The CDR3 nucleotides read TGTGCCAGCAGCGCGTCGGGGGACACCGGGGAGCTGTTTTTT.

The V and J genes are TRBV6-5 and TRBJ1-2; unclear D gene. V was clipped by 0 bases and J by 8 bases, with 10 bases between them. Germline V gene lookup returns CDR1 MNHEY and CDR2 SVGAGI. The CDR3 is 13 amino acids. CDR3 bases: TGTGCCAGCAGTTACTCGCCGGAGTTGGGCTACACCTTC. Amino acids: CASSYSPELGYTF.

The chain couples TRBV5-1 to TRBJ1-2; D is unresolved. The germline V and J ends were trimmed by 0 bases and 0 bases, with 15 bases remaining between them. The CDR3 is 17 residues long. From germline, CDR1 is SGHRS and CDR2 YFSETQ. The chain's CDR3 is CASSLDGRSPSNYGYTF. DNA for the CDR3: TGCGCCAGCAGCTTGGATGGCAGGTCCCCATCTAACTATGGCTACACCTTC.

CDR3 in DNA: TGTGCCAGCAGTTTAACAGGGGCGGGCGGGGAGCTGTTTTTT. Its translation: CASSLTGAGGELFF. This chain connects TRBV28 to TRBJ2-2; 7 nucleotides agree with TRBD1. Germline V gene sequence: CDR1 MDHEN, CDR2 SYDVKM. Germline trimming cut 2 bases from V and 7 bases from J; bases unmatched to any gene: 4. There are 14 residues in the CDR3. The full variable domain, with the rest looked up from reference TRBV28 and TRBJ2-2, is DVKVTQSSRYLVKRTGEKVFLECVQDMDHENMFWYRQDPGLGLRLIYFSYDVKMKEKGDIPEGYSVSREKKERFSLILESASTNQTSMYLCASSLTGAGGELFFGEGSRLTVL.

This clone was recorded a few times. The CDR3 region is CASSPGLYTEAFF. Written as DNA, the CDR3 is TGTGCCAGCAGCCCGGGACTTTACACTGAAGCTTTCTTT. The genes are TRBV7-3 and TRBJ1-1; D is possibly TRBD1 (5 bases). V was pared by 5 bases and J by 3 bases, with 10 bases between. CDR3 length: 13 amino acids. Germline V gives CDR1 SGHTA, CDR2 FQGTGA.

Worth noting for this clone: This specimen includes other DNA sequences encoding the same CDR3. The CDR3 coding sequence is TGTGCCAGCAGTTTATTAACCAGCCGCGAGCAGTACTTC. This translates into CASSLLTSREQYF. The chain links TRBV27 to TRBJ2-7; D uncertain. V lost 1 base and J 6 bases, leaving 10 bases between the germline ends. CDR3 length equals 13 residues. CDR1 MNHEY and CDR2 SMNVEV come from the germline V gene (reference sequence).

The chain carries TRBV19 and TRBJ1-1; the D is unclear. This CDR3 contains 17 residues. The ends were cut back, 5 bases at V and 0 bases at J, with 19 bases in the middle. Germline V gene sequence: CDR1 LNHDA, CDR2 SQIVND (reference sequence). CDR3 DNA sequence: TGTGCCAGTAGTCCCCGTCTGGGTCGGGGAATGAACACTGAAGCTTTCTTT. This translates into CASSPRLGRGMNTEAFF.

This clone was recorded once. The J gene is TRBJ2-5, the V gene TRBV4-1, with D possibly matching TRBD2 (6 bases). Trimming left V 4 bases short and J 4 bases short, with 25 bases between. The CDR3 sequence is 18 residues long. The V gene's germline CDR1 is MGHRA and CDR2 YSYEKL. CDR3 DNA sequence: TGCGCCAGCAGCCCGAATATGGGGAGACTAGTATGGGGAGAGACCCAGTACTTC. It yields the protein CASSPNMGRLVWGETQYF.

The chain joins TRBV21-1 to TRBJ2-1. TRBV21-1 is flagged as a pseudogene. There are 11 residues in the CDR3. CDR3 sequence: CASSNHNEQFF. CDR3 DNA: TGTGCCAGCAGCAACCACAATGAGCAGTTCTTC.

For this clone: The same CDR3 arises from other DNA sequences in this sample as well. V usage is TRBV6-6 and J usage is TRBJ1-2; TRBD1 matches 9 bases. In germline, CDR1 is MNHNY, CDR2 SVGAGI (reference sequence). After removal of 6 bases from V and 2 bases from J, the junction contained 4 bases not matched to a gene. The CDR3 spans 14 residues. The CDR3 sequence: CASSRTGANYGYTF. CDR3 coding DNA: TGTGCCAGCAGCCGGACAGGGGCCAACTATGGCTACACCTTC.

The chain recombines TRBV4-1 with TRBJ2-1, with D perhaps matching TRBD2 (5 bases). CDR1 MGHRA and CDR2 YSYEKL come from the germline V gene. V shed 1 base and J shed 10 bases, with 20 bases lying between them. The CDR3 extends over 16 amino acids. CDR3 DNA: TGCGCCAGCAGCCAAGGGAATGAGCGGCCCTCACGGGAGCAGTTCTTC. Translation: CASSQGNERPSREQFF.

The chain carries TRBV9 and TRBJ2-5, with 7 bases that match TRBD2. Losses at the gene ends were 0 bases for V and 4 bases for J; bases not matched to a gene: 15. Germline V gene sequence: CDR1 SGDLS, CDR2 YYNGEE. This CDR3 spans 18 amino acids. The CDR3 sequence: CASSVGWAGVSSPETQYF. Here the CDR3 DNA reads TGTGCCAGCAGCGTAGGGTGGGCGGGAGTGTCATCCCCAGAGACCCAGTACTTC.

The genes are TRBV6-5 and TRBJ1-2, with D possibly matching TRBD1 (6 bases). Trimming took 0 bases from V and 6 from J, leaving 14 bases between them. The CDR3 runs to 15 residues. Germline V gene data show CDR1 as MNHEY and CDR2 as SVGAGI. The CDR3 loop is CASSYSMGGVDGYTF. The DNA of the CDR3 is TGTGCCAGCAGTTACTCGATGGGGGGCGTGGATGGCTACACCTTC.